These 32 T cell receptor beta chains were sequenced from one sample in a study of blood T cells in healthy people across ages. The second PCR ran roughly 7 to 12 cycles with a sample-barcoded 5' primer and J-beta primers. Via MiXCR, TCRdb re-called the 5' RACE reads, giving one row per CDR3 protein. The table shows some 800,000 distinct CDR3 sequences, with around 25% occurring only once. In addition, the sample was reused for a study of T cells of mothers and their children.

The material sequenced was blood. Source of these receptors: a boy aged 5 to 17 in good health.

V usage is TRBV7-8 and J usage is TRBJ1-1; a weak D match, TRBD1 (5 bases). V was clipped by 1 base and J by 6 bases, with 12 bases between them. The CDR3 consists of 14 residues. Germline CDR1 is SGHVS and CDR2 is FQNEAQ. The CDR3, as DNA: TGTGCCAGCAGCTTAGAGGGGAGTTACGCTGAAGCTTTCTTT. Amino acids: CASSLEGSYAEAFF.

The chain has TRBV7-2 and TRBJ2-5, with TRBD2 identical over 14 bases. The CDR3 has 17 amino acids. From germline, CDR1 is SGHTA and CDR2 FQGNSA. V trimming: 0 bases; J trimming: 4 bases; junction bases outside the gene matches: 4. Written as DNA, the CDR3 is TGTGCCAGCAGCTTAGCGAGGGGGACTAGCGGGAGAGAGACCCAGTACTTC. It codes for CASSLARGTSGRETQYF.

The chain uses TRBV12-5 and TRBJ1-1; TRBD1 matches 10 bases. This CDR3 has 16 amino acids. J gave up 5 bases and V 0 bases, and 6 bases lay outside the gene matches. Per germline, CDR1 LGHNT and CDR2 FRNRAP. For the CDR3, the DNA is TGTGCTAGTGGTTTGGTGGTGGGACAGGGGATTACTGAAGCTTTCTTT. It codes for CASGLVVGQGITEAFF.

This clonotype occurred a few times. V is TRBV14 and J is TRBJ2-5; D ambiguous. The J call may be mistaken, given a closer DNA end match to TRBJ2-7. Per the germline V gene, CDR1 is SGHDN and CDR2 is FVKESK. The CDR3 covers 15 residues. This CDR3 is CASSQERESSYEQYF. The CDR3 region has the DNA TGTGCCAGCAGCCAAGAAAGGGAAAGCTCCTACGAGCAGTACTTC.

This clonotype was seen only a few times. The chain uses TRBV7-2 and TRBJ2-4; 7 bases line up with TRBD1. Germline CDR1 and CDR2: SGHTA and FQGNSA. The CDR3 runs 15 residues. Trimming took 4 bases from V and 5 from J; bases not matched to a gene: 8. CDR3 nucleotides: TGTGCCAGCAGCTCGATACAGGGGTACCAAAACATTCAGTACTTC. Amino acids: CASSSIQGYQNIQYF.

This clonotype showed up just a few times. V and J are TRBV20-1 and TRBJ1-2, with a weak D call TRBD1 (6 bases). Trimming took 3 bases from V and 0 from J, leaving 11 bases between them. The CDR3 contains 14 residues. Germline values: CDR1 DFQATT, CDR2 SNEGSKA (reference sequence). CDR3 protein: CSASVQGTNYGYTF. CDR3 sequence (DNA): TGCAGTGCTAGCGTACAGGGAACTAACTATGGCTACACCTTC.

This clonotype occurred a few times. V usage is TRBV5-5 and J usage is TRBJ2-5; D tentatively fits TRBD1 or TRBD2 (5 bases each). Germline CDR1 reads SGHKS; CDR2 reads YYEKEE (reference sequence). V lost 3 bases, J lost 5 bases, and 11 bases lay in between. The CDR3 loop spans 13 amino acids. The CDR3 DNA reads TGTGCCAGCAGCTGGGGACCAGGGGAGACCCAGTACTTC. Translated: CASSWGPGETQYF.

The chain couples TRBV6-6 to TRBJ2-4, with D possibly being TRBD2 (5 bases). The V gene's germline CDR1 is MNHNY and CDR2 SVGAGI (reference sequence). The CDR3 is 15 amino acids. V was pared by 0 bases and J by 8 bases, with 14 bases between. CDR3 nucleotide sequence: TGTGCCAGCAGTTACTCAGTGAGGGAAGGAGACATTCAGTACTTC. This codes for CASSYSVREGDIQYF.

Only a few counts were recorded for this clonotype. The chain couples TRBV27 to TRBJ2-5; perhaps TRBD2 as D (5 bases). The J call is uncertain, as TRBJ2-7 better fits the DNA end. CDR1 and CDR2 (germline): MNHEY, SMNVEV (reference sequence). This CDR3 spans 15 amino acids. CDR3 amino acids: CASSLSPGIPYEQYF. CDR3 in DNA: TGTGCCAGCAGTTTATCCCCGGGGATCCCGTACGAGCAGTACTTC.

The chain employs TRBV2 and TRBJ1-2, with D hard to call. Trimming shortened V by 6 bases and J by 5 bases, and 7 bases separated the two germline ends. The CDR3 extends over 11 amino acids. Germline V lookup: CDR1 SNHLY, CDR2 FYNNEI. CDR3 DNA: TGTGCCAGCAGGATTGAATATGGCTACACCTTC. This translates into CASRIEYGYTF.

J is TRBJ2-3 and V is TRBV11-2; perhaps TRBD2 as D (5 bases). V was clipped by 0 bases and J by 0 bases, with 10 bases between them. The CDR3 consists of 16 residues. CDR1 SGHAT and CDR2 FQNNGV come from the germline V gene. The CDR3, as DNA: TGTGCCAGCAGCTTAGATTGGCGGGCTAGCACAGATACGCAGTATTTT. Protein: CASSLDWRASTDTQYF.

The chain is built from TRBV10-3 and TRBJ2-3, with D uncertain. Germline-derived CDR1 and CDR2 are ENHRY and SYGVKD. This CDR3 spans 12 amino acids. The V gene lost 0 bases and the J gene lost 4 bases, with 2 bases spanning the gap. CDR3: CAISESADTQYF. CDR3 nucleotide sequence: TGTGCCATCAGTGAGTCAGCAGATACGCAGTATTTT.

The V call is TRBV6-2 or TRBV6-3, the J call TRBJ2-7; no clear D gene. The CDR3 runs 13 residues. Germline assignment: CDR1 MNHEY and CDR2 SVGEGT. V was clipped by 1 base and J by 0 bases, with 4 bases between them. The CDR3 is CASSYLPSYEQYF. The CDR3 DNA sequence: TGTGCCAGCAGTTACTTGCCCTCCTACGAGCAGTACTTC.

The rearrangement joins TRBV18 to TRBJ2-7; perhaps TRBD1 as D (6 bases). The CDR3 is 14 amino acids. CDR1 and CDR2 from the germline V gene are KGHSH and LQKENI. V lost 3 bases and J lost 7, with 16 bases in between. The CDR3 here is CASSPARDTREQYF. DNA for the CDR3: TGTGCCAGCTCACCGGCCCGGGACACACGGGAGCAGTACTTC.

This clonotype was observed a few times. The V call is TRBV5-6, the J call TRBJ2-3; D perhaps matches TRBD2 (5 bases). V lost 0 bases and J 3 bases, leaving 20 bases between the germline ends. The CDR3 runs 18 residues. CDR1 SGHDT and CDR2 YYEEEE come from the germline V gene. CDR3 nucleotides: TGTGCCAGCAGCTTGGATATTTCGGTCGGGATTGGGACAGATACGCAGTATTTT. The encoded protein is CASSLDISVGIGTDTQYF.

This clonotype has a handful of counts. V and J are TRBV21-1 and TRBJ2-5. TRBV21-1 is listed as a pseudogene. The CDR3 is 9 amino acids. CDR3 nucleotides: TGTGCCAGCAGCGGAGCCCAGTACTTC. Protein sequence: CASSGAQYF.

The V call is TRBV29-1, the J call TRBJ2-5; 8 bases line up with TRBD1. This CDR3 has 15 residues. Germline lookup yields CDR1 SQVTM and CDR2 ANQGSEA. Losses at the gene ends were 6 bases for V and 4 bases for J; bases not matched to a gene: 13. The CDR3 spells CSVAGTGKAPETQYF. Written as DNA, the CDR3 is TGCAGCGTAGCCGGGACAGGCAAGGCCCCAGAGACCCAGTACTTC. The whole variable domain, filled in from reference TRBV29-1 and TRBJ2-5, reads SAVISQKPSRDICQRGTSLTIQCQVDSQVTMMFWYRQQPGQSLTLIATANQGSEATYESGFVIDKFPISRPNLTFSTLTVSNMSPEDSSIYLCSVAGTGKAPETQYFGPGTRLLVL.

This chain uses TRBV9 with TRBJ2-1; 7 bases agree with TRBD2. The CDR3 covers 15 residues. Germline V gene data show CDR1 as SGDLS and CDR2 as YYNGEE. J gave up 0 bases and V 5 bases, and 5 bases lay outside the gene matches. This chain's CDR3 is CASSISGLSYNEQFF. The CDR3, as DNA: TGTGCCAGCAGTATTAGCGGGCTCTCCTACAATGAGCAGTTCTTC.

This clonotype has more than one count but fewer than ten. The CDR3 sequence is CASSQAFRLYGYTF. The CDR3 coding sequence is TGCGCCAGCAGCCAGGCGTTCCGGCTCTATGGCTACACCTTC. The V gene is TRBV4-1, the J gene TRBJ1-2, with no clear D. The CDR3 length is 14 residues. Germline V gene lookup returns CDR1 MGHRA and CDR2 YSYEKL. Trimming cost V 3 bases and J 4 bases, with 12 bases left between them.

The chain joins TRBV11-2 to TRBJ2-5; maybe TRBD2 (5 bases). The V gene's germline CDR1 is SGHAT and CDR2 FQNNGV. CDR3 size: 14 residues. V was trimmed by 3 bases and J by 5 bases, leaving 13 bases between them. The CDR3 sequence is CASSFANGMETQYF. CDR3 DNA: TGTGCCAGCAGCTTTGCTAACGGGATGGAGACCCAGTACTTC.

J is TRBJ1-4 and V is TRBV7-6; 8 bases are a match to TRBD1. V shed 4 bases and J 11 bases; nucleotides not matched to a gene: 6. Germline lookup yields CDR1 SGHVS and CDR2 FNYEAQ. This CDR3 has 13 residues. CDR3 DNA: TGTGCCAGCAGCTCCCCGGACAGGGTGAAACTGTTTTTT. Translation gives CASSSPDRVKLFF.

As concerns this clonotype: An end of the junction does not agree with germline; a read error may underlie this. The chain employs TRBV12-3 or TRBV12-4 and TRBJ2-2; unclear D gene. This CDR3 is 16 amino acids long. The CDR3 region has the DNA TGTGCCAGCATCCTGCTAATAGCTACTTTCACCGAGGAGCTGTTTTTT. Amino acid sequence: CASILLIATFTEELFF.

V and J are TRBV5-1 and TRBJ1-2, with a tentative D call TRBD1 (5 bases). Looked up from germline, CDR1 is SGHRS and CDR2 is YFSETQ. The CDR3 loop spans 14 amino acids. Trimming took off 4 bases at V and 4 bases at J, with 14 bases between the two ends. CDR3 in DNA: TGCGCCAGCAGCCCGGGACGCGGACTCTATGGCTACACCTTC. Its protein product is CASSPGRGLYGYTF.

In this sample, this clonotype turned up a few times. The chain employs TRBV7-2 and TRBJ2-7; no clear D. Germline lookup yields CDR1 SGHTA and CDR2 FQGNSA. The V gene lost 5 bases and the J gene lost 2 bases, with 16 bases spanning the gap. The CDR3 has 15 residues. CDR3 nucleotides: TGTGCCAGCAGCCCCCCCGGGCCGGGCCCCTACGAGCAGTACTTC. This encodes CASSPPGPGPYEQYF.

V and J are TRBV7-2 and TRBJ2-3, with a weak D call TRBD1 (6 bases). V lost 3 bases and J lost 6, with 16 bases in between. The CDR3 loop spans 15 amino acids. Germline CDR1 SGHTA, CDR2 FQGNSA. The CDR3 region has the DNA TGTGCCAGCAGCTTTTACGGGACCCAGGGGGATACGCAGTATTTT. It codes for CASSFYGTQGDTQYF.

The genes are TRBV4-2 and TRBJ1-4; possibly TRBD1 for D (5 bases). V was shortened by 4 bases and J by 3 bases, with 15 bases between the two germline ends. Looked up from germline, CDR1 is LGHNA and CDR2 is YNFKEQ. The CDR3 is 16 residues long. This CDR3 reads CASSPSLGGANEKLFF. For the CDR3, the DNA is TGTGCCAGCAGCCCGAGCTTGGGGGGAGCTAATGAAAAACTGTTTTTT.

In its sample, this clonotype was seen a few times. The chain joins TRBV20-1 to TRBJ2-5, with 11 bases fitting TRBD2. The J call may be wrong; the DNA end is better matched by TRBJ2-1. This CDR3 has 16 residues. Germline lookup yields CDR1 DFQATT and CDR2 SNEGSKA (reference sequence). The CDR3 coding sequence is TGCAGTGCTAGAGATGGTCGCACTAGCGGGAGAGCCGTGCAGTTCTTC. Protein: CSARDGRTSGRAVQFF.

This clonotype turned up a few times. CDR3 sequence reads: CASSHGKNTEAFF. CDR3 bases: TGTGCCAGCTCACATGGCAAGAACACTGAAGCTTTCTTT. The genes are TRBV18 and TRBJ1-1, with unresolved D. This CDR3 has 13 residues. Between the trimmed V and J ends, which lost 4 bases and 1 base, there was a span of 7 bases. Germline V gives CDR1 KGHSH, CDR2 LQKENI. The complete variable domain, with remaining parts taken from reference TRBV18 and TRBJ1-1, reads NAGVMQNPRHLVRRRGQEARLRCSPMKGHSHVYWYRQLPEEGLKFMVYLQKENIIDESGMPKERFSAEFPKEGPSILRIQQVVRGDSAAYFCASSHGKNTEAFFGQGTRLTVV.

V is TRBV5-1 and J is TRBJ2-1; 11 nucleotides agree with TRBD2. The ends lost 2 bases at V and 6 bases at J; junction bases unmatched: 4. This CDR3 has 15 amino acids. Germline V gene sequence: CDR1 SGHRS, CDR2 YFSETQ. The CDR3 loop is CASSLIAGGPNEQFF. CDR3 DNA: TGCGCCAGCAGCTTAATAGCGGGGGGGCCCAATGAGCAGTTCTTC.

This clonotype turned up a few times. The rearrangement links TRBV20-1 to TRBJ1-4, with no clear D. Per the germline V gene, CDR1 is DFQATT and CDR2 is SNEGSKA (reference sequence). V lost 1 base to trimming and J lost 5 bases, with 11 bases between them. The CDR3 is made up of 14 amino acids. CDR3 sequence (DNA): TGCAGTGCTAGAGTGGGTAACAGAAATGAAAAACTGTTTTTT. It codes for CSARVGNRNEKLFF.

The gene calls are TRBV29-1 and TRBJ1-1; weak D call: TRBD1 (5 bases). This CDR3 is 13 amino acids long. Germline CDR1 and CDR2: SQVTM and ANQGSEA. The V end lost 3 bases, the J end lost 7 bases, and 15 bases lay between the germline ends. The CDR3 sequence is CSVDGGLGSEAFF. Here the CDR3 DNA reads TGCAGCGTTGATGGGGGATTAGGGAGTGAAGCTTTCTTT.

The CDR3 bases are TGTGCCAGCAGTCCCGACGCTAGCGGTGGAGAGACCCAGTACTTC. It specifies CASSPDASGGETQYF. The chain couples TRBV6-5 to TRBJ2-5; 7 bases map to TRBD2. The length of the CDR3 is 15 residues. The V gene end was trimmed by 5 bases and the J gene end by 4 bases; junction bases not matched to a gene: 10. Germline lookup yields CDR1 MNHEY and CDR2 SVGAGI.